The 25 T cell receptor beta chains reported below all come from one sample, sequenced in a study of blood T cell repertoires in COVID-19. The table came from immunoSEQ multiplex PCR; TCRdb's copy has only in-frame clones and leaves some out. The repertoire holds about 190,000 clones, with around 80% as singletons. Sequences were obtained from peripheral blood. Receptor source: a woman aged 50 to 65 with acute or convalescent COVID-19.

The chain carries TRBV12-5 and TRBJ1-3; D possibly corresponds to TRBD1 (5 bases). The germline gives CDR1 LGHNT, CDR2 FRNRAP. With 6 bases removed from V and 1 base from J, the gap between germline ends came to 7 bases. This CDR3 is 13 amino acids long. CDR3 in amino acids: CASGQGSGNTIYF. DNA of the CDR3: TGTGCTAGTGGGCAGGGTTCTGGAAACACCATATATTTT.

This chain connects TRBV7-6 to TRBJ2-2, with D maybe TRBD1 (5 bases). This CDR3 comprises 16 residues. Per the germline V gene, CDR1 is SGHVS and CDR2 is FNYEAQ. V was trimmed by 2 bases and J by 0 bases, leaving 10 bases between them. The CDR3 loop reads CASSLSKQANTGELFF. CDR3 sequence (DNA): TGTGCCAGCAGCTTATCAAAACAGGCGAACACCGGGGAGCTGTTTTTT.

This chain joins TRBV25-1 and TRBJ1-3, with D unresolved. The CDR3 is 13 amino acids. Trimming pared 4 bases from V and 0 bases from J, leaving 4 bases between. Per the germline V gene, CDR1 is MGHDK and CDR2 is SYGVNS. CDR3 residues: CASSVYSGNTIYF. DNA for the CDR3: TGTGCCAGCAGTGTGTACTCTGGAAACACCATATATTTT.

The rearrangement joins TRBV5-5 to TRBJ2-5; 8 bases map to TRBD2. The germline V gene has CDR1 SGHKS and CDR2 YYEKEE (reference sequence). J was trimmed by 5 bases and V by 2 bases; bases with no gene match: 5. The CDR3 has 14 amino acids. CDR3 sequence: CASSFPSGRETQYF. The CDR3 DNA is TGTGCCAGCAGCTTCCCTAGCGGGCGGGAGACCCAGTACTTC.

This clone was recorded only once. The V gene is TRBV12-5, the J gene TRBJ2-1; TRBD2 is a possible D gene (6 bases). The V and J ends lost 1 base and 8 bases respectively, with 18 bases between them. CDR3 length: 16 residues. CDR1 is LGHNT, CDR2 FRNRAP, per germline. The CDR3 is CASGLGDSPIRDEQFF. The CDR3 bases are TGTGCTAGTGGTTTGGGGGACTCCCCTATAAGGGATGAGCAGTTCTTC.

This clone was detected once. V gene TRBV5-1 combines with J gene TRBJ2-7; D is possibly TRBD1 (6 bases). The germline V gene has CDR1 SGHRS and CDR2 YFSETQ. The CDR3 extends over 13 amino acids. The V end was cut by 3 bases, the J end by 6 bases, with 13 bases between. CDR3 bases: TGCGCCAGCAGCTCTGGGACATCCCGCGAGCAGTACTTC. Protein sequence: CASSSGTSREQYF.

The genes are TRBV15 and TRBJ1-5; the D gene is possibly TRBD1 (6 bases). Trimming pared 2 bases from V and 3 bases from J, leaving 11 bases between. The CDR3 is made up of 15 amino acids. Germline CDR1 and CDR2: LNHNV and YYDKDF (reference sequence). In nucleotides, the CDR3 is TGTGCCACCAGCAGAATTGGACAGCCCAATCAGCCCCAGCATTTT. Translating it yields CATSRIGQPNQPQHF.

The chain recombines TRBV28 with TRBJ1-6; TRBD1 matches 7 bases. Trimming cost V 6 bases and J 7 bases; bases outside gene matches: 12. Germline CDR1 MDHEN, CDR2 SYDVKM. The CDR3 spans 16 residues. This CDR3 reads CASRARRTGENSPLHF. CDR3 nucleotides: TGTGCCAGCAGGGCGAGAAGGACAGGAGAGAATTCACCCCTCCACTTT. Drawing the rest from reference TRBV28 and TRBJ1-6, the complete variable domain is DVKVTQSSRYLVKRTGEKVFLECVQDMDHENMFWYRQDPGLGLRLIYFSYDVKMKEKGDIPEGYSVSREKKERFSLILESASTNQTSMYLCASRARRTGENSPLHFGNGTRLTVT.

This clone occurred once. The V gene is TRBV28, the J gene TRBJ1-2; no reliable D call. V dropped 3 bases and J dropped 7 bases, with 21 bases sitting between them. Germline V CDR1 and CDR2: MDHEN, SYDVKM. CDR3 length: 16 amino acids. CDR3 DNA: TGTGCCAGCAGTTTGCAAGAGGGTCCTCGGCGGGGTGGCTACACCTTC. This translates into CASSLQEGPRRGGYTF.

The chain carries TRBV9 and TRBJ2-3, with 8 bases fitting TRBD1. V was clipped by 4 bases and J by 4 bases; unmatched bases: 5. Germline V CDR1 and CDR2: SGDLS, YYNGEE. The length of the CDR3 is 14 residues. In DNA, the CDR3 is TGTGCCAGCAGCCCTGACAGGGGATCAGATACGCAGTATTTT. This translates into CASSPDRGSDTQYF.

The chain links TRBV5-6 to TRBJ1-5; D unresolved. V lost 0 bases, J lost 1 base, and 11 bases lay in between. This CDR3 has 16 residues. Germline CDR1 SGHDT, CDR2 YYEEEE. This CDR3 reads CASSLANGRSNQPQHF. DNA for the CDR3: TGTGCCAGCAGCTTGGCCAACGGTCGGAGCAATCAGCCCCAGCATTTT.

This chain uses TRBV29-1 with TRBJ2-7, with 8 bases that match TRBD1. Trimming took 4 bases from V and 5 from J; bases not matched to a gene: 13. This CDR3 has 15 residues. The germline gives CDR1 SQVTM, CDR2 ANQGSEA. CDR3 sequence: CSVVFRVWTGNEQYF. The CDR3 nucleotides read TGCAGCGTTGTGTTTCGGGTGTGGACAGGGAACGAGCAGTACTTC.

The chain carries TRBV10-2 and TRBJ1-2, with no clear D. CDR3 size: 15 residues. Germline V gene sequence: CDR1 WSHSY, CDR2 SAAADI. V lost 2 bases to trimming and J lost 2 bases, with 12 bases between them. The CDR3 region has the DNA TGCGCCAGCAGTGAGGTTGAGAGACTAAACTATGGCTACACCTTC. This codes for CASSEVERLNYGYTF.

The J gene is TRBJ2-2, the V gene TRBV3-1 (or the pseudogene TRBV3-2); TRBD2 aligns across 8 bases. There are 17 residues in the CDR3. Germline V gene data show CDR1 as LGHDT and CDR2 as YNNKEL (reference sequence). Trimming cost V 0 bases and J 8 bases; bases outside gene matches: 11. The CDR3 loop reads CASSQDRSGTPTGELFF. DNA of the CDR3: TGTGCCAGCAGCCAAGATCGTAGCGGGACTCCTACGGGGGAGCTGTTTTTT.

V usage is TRBV25-1 and J usage is TRBJ1-6, with D uncertain. Germline assignment: CDR1 MGHDK and CDR2 SYGVNS. V dropped 4 bases and J dropped 8 bases, with 12 bases sitting between them. This CDR3 is 14 amino acids long. CDR3 region: CASSASRYDSPLHF. In DNA, the CDR3 is TGTGCCAGCAGTGCCTCGAGGTACGATTCACCCCTCCACTTT.

This sequence joins TRBV3-1 (or the pseudogene TRBV3-2) and TRBJ2-7, with TRBD2 as a possible D gene (5 bases). This CDR3 spans 11 amino acids. CDR1 is LGHDT, CDR2 YNNKEL, per germline (reference sequence). The germline V and J ends were trimmed by 3 bases and 6 bases, with 6 bases remaining between them. In DNA, the CDR3 is TGTGCCAGCAGCCACGGGGTCGAGCAGTACTTC. Residues: CASSHGVEQYF.

V usage is TRBV7-2 and J usage is TRBJ1-5, with a weak D call TRBD1 (6 bases). CDR3 length: 17 amino acids. Germline V lookup: CDR1 SGHTA, CDR2 FQGNSA. The V end lost 6 bases, the J end lost 4 bases, and 22 bases lay between the germline ends. The CDR3 sequence is CASSPSQQGLGNQPQHF. CDR3 nucleotide sequence: TGTGCCAGCAGTCCCAGCCAACAGGGCTTAGGGAATCAGCCCCAGCATTTT.

This rearrangement joins TRBV4-3 to TRBJ2-7, with 8 nucleotides matching TRBD2. V lost 1 base to trimming and J lost 4 bases; unmatched junction nucleotides: 9. CDR1 and CDR2 (germline): LGHNA, YSLEER. The CDR3 sequence is 16 residues long. The CDR3 spells CASSQVRAGDVYEQYF. The CDR3 region has the DNA TGCGCCAGCAGCCAAGTCAGAGCGGGAGATGTATACGAGCAGTACTTC.

The V call is TRBV18, the J call TRBJ2-3; D remains unclear. The CDR3 contains 13 residues. CDR1 is KGHSH, CDR2 LQKENI, per germline. V was cut by 3 bases and J by 4 bases, with 8 bases left in between. CDR3 bases: TGTGCCAGCTCACCCCTTCCTGCAGATACGCAGTATTTT. Protein sequence: CASSPLPADTQYF. The full variable domain, rest sourced from reference TRBV18 and TRBJ2-3, is NAGVMQNPRHLVRRRGQEARLRCSPMKGHSHVYWYRQLPEEGLKFMVYLQKENIIDESGMPKERFSAEFPKEGPSILRIQQVVRGDSAAYFCASSPLPADTQYFGPGTRLTVL.

This clone was recorded only once. The CDR3 region has the DNA TGTGCCATCAGGGGACAGGGTGGCTATGGCTACACCTTC. Translated, it gives CAIRGQGGYGYTF. The rearrangement joins TRBV10-3 to TRBJ1-2, with 9 bases fitting TRBD1. J was trimmed by 4 bases and V by 6 bases; bases with no gene match: 3. This CDR3 comprises 13 residues. Per the germline V gene, CDR1 is ENHRY and CDR2 is SYGVKD.

CDR3 nucleotides: TGTGCCAGCTCACCATACAGGGGGTACGAGCAGTACTTC. Translation gives CASSPYRGYEQYF. J is TRBJ2-7 and V is TRBV18; 8 bases agree with TRBD1. The germline V gene encodes CDR1 KGHSH and CDR2 LQKENI. Trimming cost V 2 bases and J 4 bases; bases outside gene matches: 1. The CDR3 runs to 13 residues.

This chain joins TRBV10-3 and TRBJ1-5; 8 bases fit TRBD1. The germline V gene has CDR1 ENHRY and CDR2 SYGVKD. With 9 bases clipped from V and 4 bases from J, the junction kept 26 bases outside the gene matches. The CDR3 runs to 20 residues. The CDR3 DNA reads TGTGCCATTATGCGGCTGGACAGGGAGGACAGAGGACATAATAATCAGCCCCAGCATTTT. Amino acids: CAIMRLDREDRGHNNQPQHF.

The chain employs TRBV7-9 and TRBJ2-5; D is unclear. V lost 3 bases to trimming and J lost 4 bases, with 9 bases between them. CDR3 length equals 13 residues. Germline-derived CDR1 and CDR2 are SEHNR and FQNEAQ (reference sequence). CDR3: CASSLGRPETQYF. As DNA, the CDR3 is TGTGCCAGCAGCTTGGGCCGGCCAGAGACCCAGTACTTC.

The chain has TRBV24-1 and TRBJ2-6; D is perhaps TRBD1 (6 bases). Germline-derived CDR1 and CDR2 are KGHDR and SFDVKD. Trimming pared 7 bases from V and 0 bases from J, leaving 15 bases between. The CDR3 is 17 residues long. Here the CDR3 DNA reads TGTGCCACCAGCAAATCAACAGGGCTCTCTGGGGCCAACGTCCTGACTTTC. It encodes CATSKSTGLSGANVLTF.

The J gene is TRBJ2-3, the V gene TRBV27; no clear D gene. The CDR3 consists of 12 residues. CDR1 and CDR2 (germline): MNHEY, SMNVEV (reference sequence). Trimming removed 5 bases from V and 10 bases from J, with 13 bases in between. The CDR3 DNA follows: TGTGCCAGCAGTCTCCCGAACAACGCGCAGTATTTT. Translated: CASSLPNNAQYF.